One T cell receptor (beta chain) is described in this entry. Using a J-beta primer mix together with a sample-barcoded 5' primer, a second PCR was run for roughly 7 to 11 cycles. A single record per CDR3 protein comes from TCRdb applying MiXCR to the 5' RACE reads. The table includes approximately 1,700,000 distinct CDR3 sequences, roughly two fifths detected once. These data are taken from a study of blood T cells in healthy people across ages. Donors were systemically healthy Caucasian individuals from Russia aged about 6 to 95 years. This CDR3 has 13 amino acids. The V end was cut by 5 bases, the J end by 5 bases, with 12 bases between. CDR1 is MNHEY, CDR2 SVGAGI, per germline.

Sequencing was carried out using blood. V gene TRBV6-5 combines with J gene TRBJ1-1; D is ambiguous. This clonotype originated in a human donor in good health. The CDR3 DNA is TGTGCCAGCAGTGAGCTCGACCAGACTGAAGCTTTCTTT. It yields the protein CASSELDQTEAFF.